These 7 T cell receptor beta chains originate from one sample sequenced in a study of blood T cell repertoires in COVID-19. Libraries were prepared by immunoSEQ multiplex PCR; TCRdb keeps only in-frame clonotypes and omits some of them. Of about 25,000 clones listed, 85% to 90% are singletons. Material for sequencing was peripheral blood. These receptor sequences come from a man between 65 and 85 years old with active COVID-19.

This clone was observed a single time. The V gene is TRBV3-1 (or the pseudogene TRBV3-2), the J gene TRBJ1-2; possible D gene TRBD1, 5 bases. V lost 4 bases, J lost 3 bases, and 9 bases lay in between. Per the germline V gene, CDR1 is LGHDT and CDR2 is YNNKEL (reference sequence). The CDR3 has 13 residues. The CDR3 protein is CASSPDRYYGYTF. In DNA form, the CDR3 reads TGTGCCAGCAGCCCAGACAGATACTATGGCTACACCTTC.

The V and J genes are TRBV5-1 and TRBJ2-5; D is unresolved. This CDR3 is built from 13 residues. CDR1 and CDR2 (germline): SGHRS, YFSETQ. V dropped 0 bases and J dropped 4 bases, with 7 bases sitting between them. In nucleotides, the CDR3 is TGCGCCAGCAGCTTGGGGAACAGAGAGACCCAGTACTTC. Amino acids: CASSLGNRETQYF.

This chain links TRBV27 with TRBJ1-2; 8 positions agree with TRBD1. Per the germline V gene, CDR1 is MNHEY and CDR2 is SMNVEV (reference sequence). With 4 bases clipped from V and 6 bases from J, the junction kept 13 bases outside the gene matches. CDR3 size: 16 residues. CDR3 region: CASSSTQFGQGHGYTF. The CDR3 region has the DNA TGTGCCAGCAGTTCCACCCAATTCGGACAGGGCCATGGCTACACCTTC.

This clone was found once. This chain connects TRBV7-9 to TRBJ2-7, with a tentative D call TRBD2 (5 bases). The V end lost 4 bases, the J end lost 0 bases, and 16 bases lay between the germline ends. Per the germline V gene, CDR1 is SEHNR and CDR2 is FQNEAQ (reference sequence). This CDR3 comprises 16 residues. Written as DNA, the CDR3 is TGTGCCAGCAGCTCCCCCCCCTGGACTCCCTCCTACGAGCAGTACTTC. It specifies CASSSPPWTPSYEQYF.

The V call is TRBV4-2, the J call TRBJ2-7; D is uncertain. Germline CDR1 reads LGHNA; CDR2 reads YNFKEQ. The CDR3 contains 14 residues. V was pared by 0 bases and J by 2 bases, with 8 bases between. CDR3 protein: CASSQDLGPYEQYF. The CDR3 DNA is TGTGCCAGCAGCCAAGATCTGGGCCCCTACGAGCAGTACTTC.

The chain is built from TRBV6-6 and TRBJ2-1; the match to TRBD2 covers 7 bases. Germline trimming cut 4 bases from V and 11 bases from J; bases unmatched to any gene: 14. This CDR3 is 15 amino acids long. Germline assignment: CDR1 MNHNY and CDR2 SVGAGI (reference sequence). As DNA, the CDR3 is TGTGCCAGCAGTTCCGGGGGGAAGATTACGCTCAAGCAGTTCTTC. Its translation is CASSSGGKITLKQFF.

The chain joins TRBV6-5 to TRBJ2-7; D is perhaps TRBD1 (6 bases). CDR3 size: 12 residues. Germline values: CDR1 MNHEY, CDR2 SVGAGI. Trimming took 5 bases from V and 5 from J, leaving 10 bases between them. This CDR3 reads CASSNRVHEQYF. CDR3 nucleotide sequence: TGTGCCAGCAGTAACAGGGTCCACGAGCAGTACTTC.